This TCR beta chain was profiled in a study of cytomegalovirus exposure and HLA in healthy donors. Notes on the study in general: Most TCR sequences were uncommon, yet certain public TCRs appeared in many donors.

Some clones are missing from TCRdb's copy, which holds only in-frame ones; the method was immunoSEQ multiplex PCR. The sample shows more than 20,000 clones, 95% to 97% of them seen only once. V gave up 4 bases and J gave up 4 bases, with 7 bases separating them. The CDR3 has 12 amino acids. CDR1 is PRHDT and CDR2 is FYEKMQ in the germline V gene (reference sequence). On this clone: Its antigen is still unknown.

The chain links TRBV13 to TRBJ1-2, with a possible D match to TRBD1 (5 bases). The specimen was PBMCs. The receptor was isolated from a man aged 25 to 40 in good health and CMV-seropositive. In nucleotides, the CDR3 is TGTGCCAGCAGCTCGGACACCTATGGCTACACCTTC. Residues: CASSSDTYGYTF.